The rows below give T cell receptor beta chains drawn from one sample of a study of blood T cell repertoires in COVID-19. Using immunoSEQ multiplex PCR, the repertoire was profiled, and TCRdb retains in-frame clones only, with some absent. Of approximately 270,000 clones listed, around 86% are singletons. Material for sequencing was peripheral blood. The receptor set was obtained from a man aged 35-49 years with active or convalescent COVID-19. Both conserved end residues are part of each CDR3. Fields, in order: clone size, V gene, D gene, J gene, CDR3 protein, CDR3 DNA. A D gene is named only where the DNA matches it firmly. The size of a clone is reported for some rows only, either as once, few or many, or as a class for expanded clones.

abundance: NA
v_gene: TRBV13
d_gene: NA
j_gene: TRBJ1-6
CDR3aa: CASSARGTNNSPLHF
CDR3nt: TGTGCCAGCAGCGCCCGTGGGACTAATAATTCACCCCTCCACTTT

abundance: NA
v_gene: TRBV27
d_gene: TRBD1
j_gene: TRBJ1-1
CDR3aa: CASSPLTGMNTEAFF
CDR3nt: TGTGCCAGCAGTCCCTTGACAGGGATGAACACTGAAGCTTTCTTT

abundance: NA
v_gene: TRBV6-1
d_gene: TRBD2
j_gene: TRBJ2-1
CDR3aa: CASSEASGEYNEQFF
CDR3nt: TGTGCCAGCAGTGAAGCTAGCGGGGAGTACAATGAGCAGTTCTTC

abundance: NA
v_gene: TRBV30
d_gene: TRBD1
j_gene: TRBJ2-7
CDR3aa: CAAGQGVSEQYF
CDR3nt: TGTGCCGCGGGACAGGGGGTAAGCGAGCAGTACTTC

abundance: few
v_gene: TRBV27
d_gene: NA
j_gene: TRBJ1-2
CDR3aa: CASSLSGAGGGTLTGYTF
CDR3nt: TGTGCCAGCAGTTTATCGGGAGCGGGAGGGGGAACTCTCACTGGCTACACCTTC

abundance: NA
v_gene: TRBV29-1
d_gene: NA
j_gene: TRBJ2-7
CDR3aa: CSVEWGGKEQYF
CDR3nt: TGCAGCGTTGAATGGGGAGGTAAGGAGCAGTACTTC

abundance: once
v_gene: TRBV6-5
d_gene: NA
j_gene: TRBJ1-1
CDR3aa: CASRPGGNTEAFF
CDR3nt: TGTGCCAGCAGACCGGGGGGGAACACTGAAGCTTTCTTT

abundance: NA
v_gene: TRBV4-2
d_gene: NA
j_gene: TRBJ1-1
CDR3aa: CASSQDYSKEAFF
CDR3nt: TGTGCCAGCAGCCAAGATTACAGCAAAGAAGCTTTCTTT

abundance: once
v_gene: TRBV11-3
d_gene: NA
j_gene: TRBJ1-1
CDR3aa: CASSLWPWGGNTEAFF
CDR3nt: TGTGCCAGCAGCTTATGGCCCTGGGGGGGGAACACTGAAGCTTTCTTT

abundance: NA
v_gene: TRBV30
d_gene: NA
j_gene: TRBJ1-2
CDR3aa: CASEGDDVDPAF
CDR3nt: TGTGCCTCCGAGGGGGACGACGTTGATCCCGCCTTC

abundance: NA
v_gene: TRBV7-9
d_gene: NA
j_gene: TRBJ2-3
CDR3aa: CASSLGGWADTQYF
CDR3nt: TGTGCCAGCAGCTTAGGGGGCTGGGCAGATACGCAGTATTTT

abundance: many
v_gene: TRBV7-9
d_gene: TRBD1
j_gene: TRBJ2-7
CDR3aa: CASSGEDRAYEQYF
CDR3nt: TGTGCCAGCAGCGGAGAGGACAGGGCCTACGAGCAGTACTTC

abundance: NA
v_gene: TRBV27
d_gene: TRBD2
j_gene: TRBJ2-5
CDR3aa: CASSPALAGGLKTQYF
CDR3nt: TGTGCCAGCAGTCCAGCACTAGCGGGAGGGTTAAAGACCCAGTACTTC

abundance: once
v_gene: TRBV28
d_gene: TRBD1
j_gene: TRBJ2-1
CDR3aa: CASRRGQGVNEQFF
CDR3nt: TGTGCCAGCAGGAGAGGACAGGGGGTAAATGAGCAGTTCTTC

abundance: NA
v_gene: TRBV3-1/TRBV3-2
d_gene: TRBD1
j_gene: TRBJ2-7
CDR3aa: CASSHRGGYRSYEQYF
CDR3nt: TGTGCCAGCAGCCACCGAGGGGGCTATCGCTCCTACGAGCAGTACTTC

abundance: NA
v_gene: TRBV10-2
d_gene: NA
j_gene: TRBJ2-1
CDR3aa: CASMATALHNEQFF
CDR3nt: TGCGCCAGCATGGCGACAGCCCTTCACAATGAGCAGTTCTTC

abundance: NA
v_gene: TRBV5-4
d_gene: NA
j_gene: TRBJ2-5
CDR3aa: CASSWDLQETQYF
CDR3nt: TGTGCCAGCAGCTGGGACTTACAAGAGACCCAGTACTTC

abundance: NA
v_gene: TRBV13
d_gene: TRBD1
j_gene: TRBJ2-7
CDR3aa: CASSATGTGAYEQYF
CDR3nt: TGTGCCAGCAGCGCCACTGGGACAGGAGCCTACGAGCAGTACTTC

abundance: once
v_gene: TRBV29-1
d_gene: TRBD1
j_gene: TRBJ2-3
CDR3aa: CSDAGGSGTDTQYF
CDR3nt: TGCAGCGACGCAGGGGGATCGGGCACAGATACGCAGTATTTT

abundance: NA
v_gene: TRBV28
d_gene: TRBD1
j_gene: TRBJ2-1
CDR3aa: CASRRDSGSYNEQFF
CDR3nt: TGTGCCAGCAGGAGGGACAGTGGCTCCTACAATGAGCAGTTCTTC

abundance: NA
v_gene: TRBV27
d_gene: NA
j_gene: TRBJ1-1
CDR3aa: CASSLLQGYAAFF
CDR3nt: TGTGCCAGCAGTTTATTACAGGGTTACGCAGCCTTCTTT

abundance: NA
v_gene: TRBV21-1
d_gene: NA
j_gene: TRBJ1-3
CDR3aa: CVEVIGNTIYF
CDR3nt: TGTGTAGAGGTGATTGGAAACACCATATATTTT